Following are 6 T cell receptor beta chains from one sample sequenced in a study of blood T cells in healthy people across ages. A second PCR, run for about 7 to 12 cycles, used a sample-barcoded 5' primer plus a J-beta primer mix. Each CDR3 protein gets one entry after TCRdb re-called the 5' RACE reads with MiXCR. The repertoire includes over a million distinct CDR3 sequences, less than 50% of them detected once, and approximately 17% sits in the top ten. The sequenced material came from blood. The receptors derive from a woman in her sixties or seventies in good health.

The sample holds a few counts of this clonotype. The rearrangement uses TRBV21-1 and TRBJ2-7; TRBD1, the table's D call, lacks a check against the DNA. TRBV21-1 is annotated as a pseudogene. The CDR3 is 14 residues long. Written as DNA, the CDR3 is TGTGCCAGCAAAAAGGACAGGTTCAACTACGAGCAGTACTTC. Amino acid sequence: CASKKDRFNYEQYF.

V and J are TRBV5-1 and TRBJ2-3; D perhaps matches TRBD2 (6 bases). V was cut by 2 bases and J by 0 bases, with 13 bases left in between. This CDR3 comprises 16 residues. Looked up from germline, CDR1 is SGHRS and CDR2 is YFSETQ. The CDR3 protein is CASSFSGSSSTDTQYF. The CDR3 nucleotides read TGCGCCAGCAGCTTTAGCGGCTCGTCTAGCACAGATACGCAGTATTTT.

This rearrangement joins TRBV20-1 to TRBJ2-7; tentative D call: TRBD2 (5 bases). Per germline, CDR1 DFQATT and CDR2 SNEGSKA (reference sequence). The CDR3 has 16 amino acids. V was trimmed by 1 base and J by 0 bases, leaving 16 bases between them. CDR3 loop: CSARVIRDGSSYEQYF. The CDR3 nucleotides are TGCAGTGCTAGAGTCATTCGGGATGGTAGCTCCTACGAGCAGTACTTC.

The J gene is TRBJ2-2, the V gene TRBV2; 10 bases line up with TRBD2. Trimming removed 7 bases from V and 1 base from J; junction bases left unmatched: 3. The CDR3 extends over 15 amino acids. The germline gives CDR1 SNHLY, CDR2 FYNNEI. The CDR3 coding sequence is TGTGCCAGCATGGCTAGCGGGAGGAACACCGGGGAGCTGTTTTTT. Its translation: CASMASGRNTGELFF.

As regards this clonotype: One end of the junction does not line up with germline, which may come from a read error. The rearrangement links TRBV5-4 to TRBJ2-7; a possible D gene is TRBD1 (6 bases). Germline lookup yields CDR1 SGHNT and CDR2 YYREEE (reference sequence). The CDR3 length is 14 residues. This CDR3 reads CASSDRDTSYGQYF. The CDR3 DNA reads as TGTGCCAGCAGCGACCGGGACACCTCCTACGGGCAGTACTTC.

The V call is TRBV7-2, the J call TRBJ2-1; 9 bases align to TRBD1. CDR1 and CDR2 from the germline V gene are SGHTA and FQGNSA. The CDR3 has 18 amino acids. The junction had 18 bases not matched to a gene; V was cut back by 5 bases and J by 7 bases. The CDR3 here is CASSPGGNRGRKLNEQFF. In nucleotides, the CDR3 is TGTGCCAGCAGCCCAGGGGGAAACAGGGGGCGAAAGTTGAATGAGCAGTTCTTC.